This T cell receptor beta chain was captured by sequencing in a study of blood T cells in healthy people across ages. CDR1 MNHEY and CDR2 SVGAGI come from the germline V gene. V lost 6 bases to trimming and J lost 0 bases; unmatched junction nucleotides: 5. This CDR3 spans 17 amino acids. This clonotype was observed many times. For the second PCR, which ran for about 7 to 11 cycles, a sample-barcoded 5' primer and a J-beta primer mix were used. One entry per CDR3 protein results from TCRdb running MiXCR on the 5' RACE reads. The sample comprises roughly 650,000 distinct CDR3 sequences, about 30% of which are singletons, and 15% rests with the top ten.

The rearrangement joins TRBV6-5 to TRBJ2-3; TRBD2 matches at 14 bases. The sequence was obtained from a woman of 80 years or more in good health. The specimen was blood. CDR3 protein: CASSPGTSGGSTDTQYF. The CDR3 bases are TGTGCCAGCAGCCCCGGGACTAGCGGGGGCAGCACAGATACGCAGTATTTT.